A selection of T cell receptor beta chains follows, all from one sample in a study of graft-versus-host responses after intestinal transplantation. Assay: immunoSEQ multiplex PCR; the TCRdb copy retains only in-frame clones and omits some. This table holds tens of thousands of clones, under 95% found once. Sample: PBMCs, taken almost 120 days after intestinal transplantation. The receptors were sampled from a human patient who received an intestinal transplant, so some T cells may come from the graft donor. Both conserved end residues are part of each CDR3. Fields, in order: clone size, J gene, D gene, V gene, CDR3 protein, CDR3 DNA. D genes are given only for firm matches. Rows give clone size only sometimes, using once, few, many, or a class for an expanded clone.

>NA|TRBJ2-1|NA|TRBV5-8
CASSGRPSSYNEQFF
TGTGCCAGCAGCGGCAGGCCGAGCTCCTACAATGAGCAGTTCTTC
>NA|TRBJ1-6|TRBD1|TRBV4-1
CASSPATDRGNSPLHF
TGCGCCAGCAGCCCGGCCACGGACAGGGGTAATTCACCCCTCCACTTT
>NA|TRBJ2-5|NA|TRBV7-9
CASSLALNLGPQETQYF
TGTGCCAGCAGCTTAGCGCTAAATTTGGGGCCTCAAGAGACCCAGTACTTC
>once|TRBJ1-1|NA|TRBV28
CASSRSRVAGPEAFF
TGTGCCAGCAGCAGGTCCAGGGTGGCGGGACCTGAAGCTTTCTTT
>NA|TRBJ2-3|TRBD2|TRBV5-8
CASSLGLAGKDTQYF
TGTGCCAGCAGCCTAGGACTAGCGGGGAAAGATACGCAGTATTTT
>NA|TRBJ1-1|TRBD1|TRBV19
CASGTGSEAFF
TGTGCCAGTGGGACAGGGTCTGAAGCTTTCTTT
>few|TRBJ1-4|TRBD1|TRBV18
CASSRDSREKLFF
TGTGCCAGCTCCCGGGACAGTAGAGAAAAACTGTTTTTT
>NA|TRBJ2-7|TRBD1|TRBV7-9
CASSGQGYEQYF
TGTGCCAGCAGCGGACAGGGTTACGAGCAGTACTTC
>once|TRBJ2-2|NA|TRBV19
CASSLVWPTGELFF
TGTGCCAGTAGCCTGGTTTGGCCTACCGGGGAGCTGTTTTTT
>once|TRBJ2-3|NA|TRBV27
CASSFPDTQYF
TGTGCCAGCAGTTTCCCAGATACGCAGTATTTT
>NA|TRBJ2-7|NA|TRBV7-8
CASSSGYQSSYEQYF
TGTGCCAGCAGCTCGGGCTATCAGAGCTCCTACGAGCAGTACTTC
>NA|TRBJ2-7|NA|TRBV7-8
CASSRGAVLRKQYF
TGTGCCAGCAGCCGCGGGGCGGTGCTTAGAAAGCAGTACTTC
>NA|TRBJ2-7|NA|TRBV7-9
CASSLGWGSYEQYF
TGTGCCAGCAGCCTGGGATGGGGATCCTACGAGCAGTACTTC
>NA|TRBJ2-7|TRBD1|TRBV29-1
CSVGTGYEQYF
TGCAGCGTGGGGACAGGCTACGAGCAGTACTTC
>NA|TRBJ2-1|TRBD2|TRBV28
CASSLLAGNEQFF
TGTGCCAGCAGTCTACTAGCGGGCAATGAGCAGTTCTTC
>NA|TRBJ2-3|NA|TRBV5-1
CASSLVRGASLGGTDTQYF
TGCGCCAGCAGCTTGGTTCGCGGGGCCAGCCTGGGGGGCACAGATACGCAGTATTTT
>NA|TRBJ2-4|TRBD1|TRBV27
CASRTGGGYIQYF
TGTGCCAGCAGGACAGGGGGAGGGTACATTCAGTACTTC
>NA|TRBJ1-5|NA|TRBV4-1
CASSQGVYSNQPQHF
TGCGCCAGCAGCCAAGGTGTATATAGCAATCAGCCCCAGCATTTT
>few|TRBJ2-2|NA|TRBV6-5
CATRDEGPPGELFF
TGTGCCACTAGGGACGAGGGTCCCCCCGGGGAGCTGTTTTTT
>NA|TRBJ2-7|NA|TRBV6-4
CASSDEVGFEQYF
TGTGCCAGCAGTGACGAAGTAGGCTTCGAGCAGTACTTC
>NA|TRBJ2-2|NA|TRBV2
CASSRSSPGELFF
TGTGCCAGCAGCCGCAGTAGTCCCGGGGAGCTGTTTTTT
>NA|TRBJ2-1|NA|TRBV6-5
CASSYRDSADEQFF
TGTGCCAGCAGTTACAGGGACTCGGCCGATGAGCAGTTCTTC
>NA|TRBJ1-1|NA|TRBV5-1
CASSTAPTVNTEAFF
TGCGCCAGCAGCACCGCACCGACAGTGAACACTGAAGCTTTCTTT
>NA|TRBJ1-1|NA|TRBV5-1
CASSWGQNTEAFF
TGCGCCAGCAGCTGGGGCCAGAACACTGAAGCTTTCTTT
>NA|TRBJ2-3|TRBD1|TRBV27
CASSLSAWTGATDTQYF
TGTGCCAGCAGTTTATCGGCATGGACAGGGGCCACAGATACGCAGTATTTT
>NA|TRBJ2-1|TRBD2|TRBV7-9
CASKGGGRHLEQFF
TGTGCCAGCAAGGGGGGCGGGAGGCACCTTGAGCAGTTCTTC
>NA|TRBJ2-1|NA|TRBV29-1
CSVALRPRPYNEQFF
TGCAGCGTTGCCCTTCGACCTAGGCCCTACAATGAGCAGTTCTTC